This T cell receptor (beta chain) was captured in a study of blood T cell repertoires in COVID-19. The wider study: From the United States, Italy and Spain came samples of acute and convalescent COVID-19. The cDNA or gDNA used as material had been derived from T cells, B-cell-depleted T cells, or PBMCs.

Germline V gene sequence: CDR1 MNHEY, CDR2 SVGAGI. Trimming cost V 2 bases and J 7 bases, with 15 bases left between them. The CDR3 is 16 amino acids. Per the original data handling: Reference gene primers were amplified, and this amplification served to estimate nucleated cell counts. This table comes from immunoSEQ multiplex PCR, and its TCRdb copy is limited to in-frame clones, with some not included. V and J calls and clone size are copied from that table; D and trimming were computed from the DNA. The sample has more than 65,000 clones, over 75% seen once. The receptor was derived from a man in his fifties with active COVID-19. The sequenced material came from peripheral blood. The rearrangement joins TRBV6-5 to TRBJ1-6; perhaps TRBD1 as D (5 bases). As DNA, the CDR3 is TGTGCCAGCAGTTACGGCTCGGGGGGGGAGAATTCACCCCTCCACTTT. Translating gives CASSYGSGGENSPLHF.